This TCR beta chain appears in the sequencing data of a study of blood T cell repertoires in COVID-19. Study at large: COVID-19 samples collected from the United States, Italy and Spain covered acute and convalescent phases.

The CDR3 spans 15 residues. Per germline, CDR1 SGHTA and CDR2 FQGNSA. Losses at the gene ends were 1 base for V and 7 bases for J; bases not matched to a gene: 6. TCRdb's copy holds only in-frame clones and misses some; the assay was immunoSEQ multiplex PCR. The sample has over 250,000 clones; 80% to 90% are singletons. The sequencing sample was made of peripheral blood. The gene calls are TRBV7-2 and TRBJ2-1; 8 bases match TRBD2. This receptor was identified in a woman in her seventies with acute or convalescent COVID-19. The CDR3 loop is CASSLVQRGPNEQFF. CDR3 sequence (DNA): TGTGCCAGCAGCTTAGTCCAGCGGGGGCCAAATGAGCAGTTCTTC.